What follows describes a single T cell receptor (beta chain). Original handling: The assay estimated nucleated cells by amplifying reference gene primers. Repertoires were generated with immunoSEQ multiplex PCR, while TCRdb's copy carries only in-frame clones and drops some. The V and J calls and clone size come from that table; D and trimming were worked out from the DNA. The table records more than 85,000 clones, approximately 80% of them present only once. This entry belongs to a study of blood T cell repertoires in COVID-19. Whole-study context: Both acute and convalescent COVID-19 samples were obtained from the United States, Italy and Spain. Sources were T cells, B-cell-depleted T cells, or PBMCs; the material itself was cDNA or gDNA.

Germline V gene sequence: CDR1 MNHEY, CDR2 SVGAGI. Trimming removed 6 bases from V and 1 base from J, with 12 bases in between. This CDR3 is built from 14 residues. This chain joins TRBV6-5 and TRBJ1-1; a possible D gene is TRBD1 (6 bases). Sequencing used peripheral blood. This TCR derives from a man aged 60 to 75 with acute or convalescent COVID-19. The CDR3 DNA sequence: TGTGCCAGCAGGACGACAGGAGAGAACACTGAAGCTTTCTTT. This codes for CASRTTGENTEAFF.